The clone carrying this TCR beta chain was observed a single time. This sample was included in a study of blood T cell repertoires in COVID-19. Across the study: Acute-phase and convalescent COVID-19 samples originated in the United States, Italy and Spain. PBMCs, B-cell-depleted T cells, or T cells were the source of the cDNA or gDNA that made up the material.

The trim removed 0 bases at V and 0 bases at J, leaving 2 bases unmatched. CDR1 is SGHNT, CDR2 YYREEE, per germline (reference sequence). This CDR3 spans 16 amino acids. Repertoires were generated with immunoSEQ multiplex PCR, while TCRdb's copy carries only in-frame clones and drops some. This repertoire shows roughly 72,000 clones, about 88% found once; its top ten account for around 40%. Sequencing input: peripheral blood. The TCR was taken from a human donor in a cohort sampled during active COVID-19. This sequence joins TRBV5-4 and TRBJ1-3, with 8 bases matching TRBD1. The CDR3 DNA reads TGTGCCAGCAGCTTGGGGACAGGGATCTCTGGAAACACCATATATTTT. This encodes CASSLGTGISGNTIYF. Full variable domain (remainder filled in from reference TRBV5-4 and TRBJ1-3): ETGVTQSPTHLIKTRGQQVTLRCSSQSGHNTVSWYQQALGQGPQFIFQYYREEENGRGNFPPRFSGLQFPNYSSELNVNALELDDSALYLCASSLGTGISGNTIYFGEGSWLTVV.